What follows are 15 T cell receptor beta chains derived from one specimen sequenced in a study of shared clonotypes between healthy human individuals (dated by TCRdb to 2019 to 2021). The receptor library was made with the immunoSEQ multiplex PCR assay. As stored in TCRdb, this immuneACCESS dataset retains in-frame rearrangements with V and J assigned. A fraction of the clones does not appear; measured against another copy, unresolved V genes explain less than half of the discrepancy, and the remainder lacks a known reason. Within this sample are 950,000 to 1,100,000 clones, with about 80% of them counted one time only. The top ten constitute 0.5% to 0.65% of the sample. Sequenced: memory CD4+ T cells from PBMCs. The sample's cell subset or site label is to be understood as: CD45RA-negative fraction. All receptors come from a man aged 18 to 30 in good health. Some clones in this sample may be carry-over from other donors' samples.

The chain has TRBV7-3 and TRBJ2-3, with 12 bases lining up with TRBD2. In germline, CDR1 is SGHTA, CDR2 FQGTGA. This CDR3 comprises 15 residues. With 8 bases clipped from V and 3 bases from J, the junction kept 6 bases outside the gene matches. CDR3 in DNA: TGTGCCAGCGGCCAGACTAGCGGGAGAACAGATACGCAGTATTTT. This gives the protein CASGQTSGRTDTQYF.

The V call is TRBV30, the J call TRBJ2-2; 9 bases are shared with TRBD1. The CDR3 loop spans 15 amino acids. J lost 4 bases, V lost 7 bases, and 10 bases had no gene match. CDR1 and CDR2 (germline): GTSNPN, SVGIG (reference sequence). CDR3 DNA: TGTGCCTCCGCACGGAGACAGGGGGGCACCGGGGAGCTGTTTTTT. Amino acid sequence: CASARRQGGTGELFF.

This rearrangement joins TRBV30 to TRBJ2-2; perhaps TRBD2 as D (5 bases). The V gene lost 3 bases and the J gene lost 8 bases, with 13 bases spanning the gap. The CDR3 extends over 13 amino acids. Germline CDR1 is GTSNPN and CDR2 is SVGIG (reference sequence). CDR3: CAWSPSGFGELFF. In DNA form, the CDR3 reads TGTGCCTGGAGCCCCAGCGGATTTGGGGAGCTGTTTTTT. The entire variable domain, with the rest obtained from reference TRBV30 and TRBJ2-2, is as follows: SQTIHQWPATLVQPVGSPLSLECTVEGTSNPNLYWYRQAAGRGLQLLFYSVGIGQISSEVPQNLSASRPQDRQFILSSKKLLLSDSGFYLCAWSPSGFGELFFGEGSRLTVL.

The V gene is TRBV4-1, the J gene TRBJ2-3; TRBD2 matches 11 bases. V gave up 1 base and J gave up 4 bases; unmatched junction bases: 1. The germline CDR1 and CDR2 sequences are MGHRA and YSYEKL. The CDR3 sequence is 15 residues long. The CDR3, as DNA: TGCGCCAGCAGCCAAGCTAGCGGGAGGTCAGATACGCAGTATTTT. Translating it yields CASSQASGRSDTQYF.

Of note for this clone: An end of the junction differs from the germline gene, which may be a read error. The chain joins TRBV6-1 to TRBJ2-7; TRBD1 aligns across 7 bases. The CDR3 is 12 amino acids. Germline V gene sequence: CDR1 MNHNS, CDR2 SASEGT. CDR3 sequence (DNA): TGTGCCGTACAGGGGAACTCCAACGAGCAGTACTTC. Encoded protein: CAVQGNSNEQYF.

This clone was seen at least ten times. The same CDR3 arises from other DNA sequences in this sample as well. The CDR3 sequence: CASSPPGISYEQYF. Here the CDR3 DNA reads TGTGCCAGCAGCCCCCCAGGGATTTCCTACGAGCAGTACTTC. The rearrangement joins TRBV28 to TRBJ2-7; perhaps TRBD1 as D (5 bases). Trimming stripped 6 bases from V and 1 base from J, with 13 bases between. Germline lookup yields CDR1 MDHEN and CDR2 SYDVKM. The CDR3 length is 14 residues.

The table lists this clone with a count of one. The CDR3 reads CASSFGQGGEAFF. DNA for the CDR3: TGTGCCAGCAGCTTCGGGCAGGGTGGTGAAGCTTTCTTT. The V call is TRBV7-9, the J call TRBJ1-1; D possibly corresponds to TRBD1 (5 bases). Germline V CDR1 and CDR2: SEHNR, FQNEAQ (reference sequence). The CDR3 totals 13 residues. The ends were cut back, 3 bases at V and 7 bases at J, with 12 bases in the middle.

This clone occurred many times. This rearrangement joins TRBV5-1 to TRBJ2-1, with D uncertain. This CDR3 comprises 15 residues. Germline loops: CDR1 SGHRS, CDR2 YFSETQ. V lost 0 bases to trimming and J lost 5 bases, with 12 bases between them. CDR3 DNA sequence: TGCGCCAGCAGCTTGGGGCCAGGTCGAAACAATGAGCAGTTCTTC. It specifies CASSLGPGRNNEQFF.

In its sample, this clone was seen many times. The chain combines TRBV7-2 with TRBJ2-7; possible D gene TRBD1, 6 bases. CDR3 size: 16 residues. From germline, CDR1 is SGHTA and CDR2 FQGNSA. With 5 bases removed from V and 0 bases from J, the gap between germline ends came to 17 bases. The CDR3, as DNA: TGTGCCAGCAGCCCGTCCGACAGGTCCCTCTCCTACGAGCAGTACTTC. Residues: CASSPSDRSLSYEQYF.

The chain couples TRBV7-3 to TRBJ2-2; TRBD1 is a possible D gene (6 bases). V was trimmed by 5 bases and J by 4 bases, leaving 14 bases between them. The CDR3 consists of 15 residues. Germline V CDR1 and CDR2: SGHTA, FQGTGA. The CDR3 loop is CASSPRGISTGELFF. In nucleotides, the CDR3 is TGTGCCAGCAGCCCCAGGGGTATCAGCACCGGGGAGCTGTTTTTT.

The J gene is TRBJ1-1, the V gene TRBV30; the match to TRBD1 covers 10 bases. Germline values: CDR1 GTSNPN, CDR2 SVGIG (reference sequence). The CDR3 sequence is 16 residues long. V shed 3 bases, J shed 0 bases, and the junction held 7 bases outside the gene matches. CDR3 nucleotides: TGTGCCTGGAGGGCCCGGACAGGGGGGATGAACACTGAAGCTTTCTTT. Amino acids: CAWRARTGGMNTEAFF.

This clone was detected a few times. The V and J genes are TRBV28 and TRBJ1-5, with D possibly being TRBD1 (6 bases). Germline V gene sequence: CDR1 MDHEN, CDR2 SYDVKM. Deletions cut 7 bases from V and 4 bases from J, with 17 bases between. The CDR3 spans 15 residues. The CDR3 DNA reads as TGTGCCAGCACTCCCAGGGGACTTGGGAATCAGCCCCAGCATTTT. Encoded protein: CASTPRGLGNQPQHF.

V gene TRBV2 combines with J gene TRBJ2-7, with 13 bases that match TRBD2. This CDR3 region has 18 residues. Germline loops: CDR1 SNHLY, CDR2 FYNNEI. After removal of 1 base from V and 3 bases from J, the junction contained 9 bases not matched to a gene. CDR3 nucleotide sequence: TGTGCCAGCAGTGAAGAATGGACTAGCGGGAGTACCCACTACGAGCAGTACTTC. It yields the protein CASSEEWTSGSTHYEQYF.

CDR3 in amino acids: CASSPRTGRNTEAFF. CDR3 DNA: TGTGCCAGCAGCCCTAGGACAGGGCGGAACACTGAAGCTTTCTTT. The chain uses TRBV11-2 and TRBJ1-1, with 8 positions matching TRBD1. Trimming took 5 bases from V and 1 from J; bases not matched to a gene: 6. In germline, CDR1 is SGHAT, CDR2 FQNNGV. This CDR3 is built from 15 residues.

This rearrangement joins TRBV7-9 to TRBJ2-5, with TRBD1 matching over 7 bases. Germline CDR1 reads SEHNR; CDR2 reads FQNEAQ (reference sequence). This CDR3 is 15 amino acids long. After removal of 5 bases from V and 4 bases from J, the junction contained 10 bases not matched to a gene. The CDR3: CASSENLAGGETQYF. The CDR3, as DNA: TGTGCCAGCAGCGAAAATCTTGCAGGGGGAGAGACCCAGTACTTC.